These 25 T cell receptor beta chains share one sample of origin, sequenced in a study of T-cell reconstitution after alpha-beta-depleted transplantation in children. As it was prepared, the TCRbeta library received unique molecular identifiers. TCRdb reanalysed the PCR reads using MiXCR and keeps one entry per CDR3 protein. Of roughly 790,000 distinct CDR3 sequences detected, 16% appear once; the ten largest clones hold around 4.5%. Sequenced here: PBMCs, mostly from graft donor cells, sampled 360 days after TCRalphabeta/CD19-depleted stem cell transplant. The receptors here all came from a male patient aged 10 to 17 who had a stem cell transplant for acute lymphoblastic leukemia, so the T cells may come from the graft donor.

In its sample, this clonotype was seen many times. One end of the junction does not line up with germline, which may come from a read error. This chain connects TRBV7-9 to TRBJ2-5; D is possibly TRBD2 (5 bases). The germline V gene has CDR1 SEHNR and CDR2 FQNEAQ (reference sequence). The CDR3 has 13 residues. The CDR3 loop reads CASSLVGRETQYF. The CDR3 DNA follows: TGCGCCAGCAGCTTGGTGGGGAGAGAGACCCAGTACTTC.

Only a few counts were recorded for this clonotype. The chain links TRBV12-3 or TRBV12-4 to TRBJ2-1; D is undetermined. Trimming shortened V by 1 base and J by 3 bases, and 13 bases separated the two germline ends. This CDR3 contains 16 residues. CDR3 DNA sequence: TGTGCCAGCAGTTTAGGGGGTTATACGATCTACAATGAGCAGTTCTTC. Translating it yields CASSLGGYTIYNEQFF.

This clonotype was seen more than once but under ten times. This chain connects TRBV5-1 to TRBJ2-4; tentative D call: TRBD2 (5 bases). Germline lookup yields CDR1 SGHRS and CDR2 YFSETQ. Trimming took 4 bases from V and 1 from J, leaving 15 bases between them. The CDR3 contains 16 residues. This chain's CDR3 is CASSLLGGGAKNIQYF. CDR3 in DNA: TGCGCCAGCAGCCTATTAGGCGGCGGGGCCAAAAACATTCAGTACTTC.

The chain employs TRBV6-2 or TRBV6-3 and TRBJ2-2, with D perhaps TRBD1 or TRBD2 (5 bases each). The CDR3 sequence is 20 residues long. Germline lookup yields CDR1 MNHEY and CDR2 SVGEGT. V lost 2 bases and J 0 bases, leaving 22 bases between the germline ends. This CDR3 is CASSYLRGWGKYANTGELFF. CDR3 nucleotide sequence: TGTGCCAGCAGTTACCTTCGCGGTTGGGGGAAATACGCGAACACCGGGGAGCTGTTTTTT.

The chain has TRBV20-1 and TRBJ2-2; D ambiguous. This CDR3 region has 15 residues. Trimming shortened V by 0 bases and J by 0 bases, and 8 bases separated the two germline ends. The germline V gene has CDR1 DFQATT and CDR2 SNEGSKA (reference sequence). The CDR3, as DNA: TGCAGTGCTAGAGATCCCAACGCGAACACCGGGGAGCTGTTTTTT. Translated, it gives CSARDPNANTGELFF.

This clonotype was found a few times. The chain carries TRBV27 and TRBJ2-1, with 10 bases fitting TRBD2. The CDR3 is 16 residues long. The germline V gene has CDR1 MNHEY and CDR2 SMNVEV (reference sequence). V lost 5 bases, J lost 6 bases, and 10 bases stayed unmatched. The CDR3 coding sequence is TGTGCCAGCAGTGGCCCCGGGACTAGCGTAGGCAATGAGCAGTTCTTC. Amino acid sequence: CASSGPGTSVGNEQFF.

V gene TRBV18 combines with J gene TRBJ2-1; D is ambiguous. V was clipped by 2 bases and J by 6 bases, with 11 bases between them. Per the germline V gene, CDR1 is KGHSH and CDR2 is LQKENI. The CDR3 consists of 14 residues. CDR3 in amino acids: CASSPTSTVNEQFF. CDR3 DNA sequence: TGTGCCAGCTCACCAACTTCCACAGTCAATGAGCAGTTCTTC. Looking up the rest from reference TRBV18 and TRBJ2-1 gives the full variable domain: NAGVMQNPRHLVRRRGQEARLRCSPMKGHSHVYWYRQLPEEGLKFMVYLQKENIIDESGMPKERFSAEFPKEGPSILRIQQVVRGDSAAYFCASSPTSTVNEQFFGPGTRLTVL.

The J gene is TRBJ2-3, the V gene TRBV5-4; 7 nucleotides align to TRBD2. Germline V gene lookup returns CDR1 SGHNT and CDR2 YYREEE (reference sequence). The CDR3 covers 18 residues. V gave up 0 bases and J gave up 3 bases; unmatched junction bases: 13. CDR3 coding DNA: TGTGCCAGCAGCTTGGGCGCGCGCGGGAGAGCCGCTACAGATACGCAGTATTTT. Its protein is CASSLGARGRAATDTQYF.

This clonotype turned up a few times. J is TRBJ2-7 and V is TRBV7-3; D possibly corresponds to TRBD1 (5 bases). Trimming removed 5 bases from V and 1 base from J, with 18 bases in between. The CDR3 covers 16 residues. CDR1 and CDR2 (germline): SGHTA, FQGTGA. CDR3 sequence: CASSLNRAGLSYEQYF. DNA for the CDR3: TGTGCCAGCAGCCTAAATAGGGCAGGGTTATCCTACGAGCAGTACTTC.

A few counts support this clonotype. V usage is TRBV4-1 and J usage is TRBJ2-6; D gene uncertain. The germline CDR1 and CDR2 sequences are MGHRA and YSYEKL. The CDR3 spans 20 residues. The ends were cut back, 1 base at V and 3 bases at J, with 22 bases in the middle. The CDR3 loop reads CASSQGPGSSNKGGANVLTF. CDR3 sequence (DNA): TGCGCCAGCAGCCAAGGACCCGGGTCATCCAATAAAGGTGGGGCCAACGTCCTGACTTTC.

This clonotype was picked up many times. The chain recombines TRBV10-3 with TRBJ2-7; the D is unclear. The CDR3 spans 17 residues. Germline assignment: CDR1 ENHRY and CDR2 SYGVKD. V dropped 0 bases and J dropped 5 bases, with 20 bases sitting between them. The CDR3 sequence is CAISESGGVRVFNEQYF. The CDR3 region has the DNA TGTGCCATCAGTGAGTCGGGTGGAGTAAGGGTTTTCAACGAGCAGTACTTC.

A few counts support this clonotype. This chain uses TRBV4-1 with TRBJ2-7; no definite D call. The CDR3 is 17 residues long. Germline CDR1 reads MGHRA; CDR2 reads YSYEKL. V was clipped by 0 bases and J by 2 bases, with 17 bases between them. Here the CDR3 reads CASSQEPLGALAYEQYF. The CDR3 nucleotides are TGCGCCAGCAGCCAAGAGCCTCTAGGAGCATTGGCCTACGAGCAGTACTTC.

This clonotype was found a few times. The gene calls are TRBV20-1 and TRBJ2-5; D unresolved. The CDR3 is 12 amino acids. The V gene's germline CDR1 is DFQATT and CDR2 SNEGSKA (reference sequence). Trimming cost V 4 bases and J 5 bases, with 11 bases left between them. In nucleotides, the CDR3 is TGCAGTGCTACCTACCAGCCGGAGACCCAGTACTTC. It specifies CSATYQPETQYF.

This chain uses TRBV3-1 with TRBJ1-5; possibly TRBD1 for D (5 bases). V was cut by 4 bases and J by 4 bases, with 11 bases left in between. The V gene's germline CDR1 is LGHDT and CDR2 YNNKEL (reference sequence). This CDR3 region has 14 residues. The CDR3 is CASSLGVVNQPQHF. CDR3 DNA sequence: TGTGCCAGCAGCCTAGGGGTGGTAAATCAGCCCCAGCATTTT.

The chain carries TRBV12-5 and TRBJ2-1; TRBD2 agrees at 7 bases. The length of the CDR3 is 11 residues. V was pared by 6 bases and J by 8 bases, with 1 base of the junction left unmatched. Per germline, CDR1 LGHNT and CDR2 FRNRAP. The CDR3 loop reads CASGRGDEQFF. The CDR3 nucleotides are TGTGCTAGTGGACGGGGGGATGAGCAGTTCTTC.

The table lists this clonotype with a few counts. The genes are TRBV15 and TRBJ2-1; TRBD2 agrees at 9 bases. V lost 8 bases to trimming and J lost 7 bases; unmatched junction nucleotides: 6. Germline V gives CDR1 LNHNV, CDR2 YYDKDF (reference sequence). The CDR3 consists of 13 residues. The CDR3 sequence is CATSLAGMNEQFF. CDR3 sequence (DNA): TGTGCCACCTCCCTAGCGGGAATGAATGAGCAGTTCTTC.

J is TRBJ1-5 and V is TRBV3-1; D unclear. CDR3 length equals 12 residues. CDR1 and CDR2 (germline): LGHDT, YNNKEL (reference sequence). Trimming stripped 2 bases from V and 7 bases from J, with 6 bases between. The CDR3 loop reads CASSQPQQPQHF. CDR3 DNA: TGTGCCAGCAGCCAACCCCAACAGCCCCAGCATTTT.

This clonotype was found many times. The J gene is TRBJ2-1, the V gene TRBV11-3, with TRBD2 as a possible D gene (8 bases). The germline CDR1 and CDR2 sequences are SGHNT and YENEEA. The length of the CDR3 is 19 residues. V was pared by 1 base and J by 5 bases, with 24 bases between. The CDR3 spells CASSLVGRGPRGSHNEQFF. CDR3 coding DNA: TGTGCCAGCAGCTTAGTCGGGAGGGGGCCCCGGGGCTCACACAATGAGCAGTTCTTC.

The V gene is TRBV27, the J gene TRBJ2-1; D gene unclear. V was pared by 6 bases and J by 4 bases, with 7 bases between. CDR1 and CDR2 from the germline V gene are MNHEY and SMNVEV (reference sequence). This CDR3 is built from 12 residues. The CDR3 DNA sequence: TGTGCCAGCAGACACGGTTACAATGAGCAGTTCTTC. As protein: CASRHGYNEQFF.

The V and J genes are TRBV3-1 and TRBJ1-1; 8 bases map to TRBD1. CDR1 LGHDT and CDR2 YNNKEL come from the germline V gene (reference sequence). V shed 10 bases and J 5 bases; nucleotides not matched to a gene: 18. The CDR3 spans 16 residues. CDR3: CATCKGQGSRGTEAFF. CDR3 in DNA: TGTGCCACCTGCAAAGGACAGGGATCGAGGGGGACTGAAGCTTTCTTT.

The chain joins TRBV19 to TRBJ2-1; TRBD2 agrees at 7 bases. Germline V gene sequence: CDR1 LNHDA, CDR2 SQIVND (reference sequence). The CDR3 covers 14 residues. V gave up 8 bases and J gave up 0 bases; unmatched junction bases: 4. In nucleotides, the CDR3 is TGTGCCAGTTGGGAGGGAGGCTCCTACAATGAGCAGTTCTTC. Translating gives CASWEGGSYNEQFF.

This clonotype showed up just a few times. The chain joins TRBV25-1 to TRBJ2-1; TRBD1 matches 7 bases. The V gene end was trimmed by 9 bases and the J gene end by 4 bases; junction bases not matched to a gene: 9. This CDR3 region has 14 residues. Germline loops: CDR1 MGHDK, CDR2 SYGVNS. CDR3 nucleotides: TGTGCCAGTACAGGGGTAGAAAAGTACAATGAGCAGTTCTTC. As protein: CASTGVEKYNEQFF.

The sample holds a few counts of this clonotype. The chain carries TRBV2 and TRBJ2-2, with TRBD2 matching over 9 bases. V lost 8 bases and J lost 2; bases outside the gene matches: 6. The V gene's germline CDR1 is SNHLY and CDR2 FYNNEI. The CDR3 extends over 15 amino acids. CDR3 residues: CASVGAGGNTGELFF. Written as DNA, the CDR3 is TGTGCCAGCGTCGGAGCGGGAGGAAACACCGGGGAGCTGTTTTTT.

This clonotype has more than one count but fewer than ten. The chain joins TRBV7-8 to TRBJ1-4, with D unclear. The V gene lost 0 bases and the J gene lost 0 bases, with 8 bases spanning the gap. The length of the CDR3 is 16 residues. Germline CDR1 and CDR2: SGHVS and FQNEAQ. CDR3 amino acids: CASSLALGSTNEKLFF. The CDR3 nucleotides are TGTGCCAGCAGCTTAGCGCTGGGGTCAACTAATGAAAAACTGTTTTTT.

The rearrangement uses TRBV4-1 and TRBJ2-1; D unclear. V was shortened by 1 base and J by 4 bases, with 11 bases between the two germline ends. Looked up from germline, CDR1 is MGHRA and CDR2 is YSYEKL. CDR3 length: 15 residues. The CDR3 reads CASSQGSDGYNEQFF. CDR3 coding DNA: TGCGCCAGCAGCCAAGGATCGGACGGGTACAATGAGCAGTTCTTC.